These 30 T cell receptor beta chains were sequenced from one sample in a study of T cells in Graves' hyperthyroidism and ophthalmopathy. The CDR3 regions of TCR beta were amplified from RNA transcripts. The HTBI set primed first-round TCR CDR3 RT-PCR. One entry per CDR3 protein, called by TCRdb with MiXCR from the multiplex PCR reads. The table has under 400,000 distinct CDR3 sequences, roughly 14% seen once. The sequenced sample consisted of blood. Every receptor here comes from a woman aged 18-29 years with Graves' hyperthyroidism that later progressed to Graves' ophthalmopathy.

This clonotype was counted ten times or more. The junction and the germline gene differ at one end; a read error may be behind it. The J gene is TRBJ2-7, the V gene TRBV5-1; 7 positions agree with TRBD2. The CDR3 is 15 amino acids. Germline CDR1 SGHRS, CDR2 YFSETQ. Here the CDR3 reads CASSGTGTISHEQYF. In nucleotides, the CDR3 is TGCGCCAGCAGCGGTACCGGGACTATCTCCCACGAGCAGTACTTC.

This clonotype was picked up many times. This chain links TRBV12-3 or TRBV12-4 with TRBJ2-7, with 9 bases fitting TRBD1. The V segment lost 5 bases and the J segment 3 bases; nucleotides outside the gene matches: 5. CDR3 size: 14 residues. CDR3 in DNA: TGTGCCAGCAGTCCGAGGGACAGGGACTACGAGCAGTACTTC. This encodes CASSPRDRDYEQYF.

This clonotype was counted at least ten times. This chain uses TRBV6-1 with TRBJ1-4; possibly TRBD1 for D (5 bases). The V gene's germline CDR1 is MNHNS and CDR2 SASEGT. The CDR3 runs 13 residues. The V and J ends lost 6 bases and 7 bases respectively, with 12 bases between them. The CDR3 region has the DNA TGTGCCAGCAGGGTACGGGGGGGTGAAAAACTGTTTTTT. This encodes CASRVRGGEKLFF.

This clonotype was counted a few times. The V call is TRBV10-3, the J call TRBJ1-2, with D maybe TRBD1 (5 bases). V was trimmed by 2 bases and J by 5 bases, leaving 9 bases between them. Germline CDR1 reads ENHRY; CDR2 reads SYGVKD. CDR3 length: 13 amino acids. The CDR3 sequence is CAISEDSMYGYTF. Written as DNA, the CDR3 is TGTGCCATCAGTGAGGACAGCATGTATGGCTACACCTTC.

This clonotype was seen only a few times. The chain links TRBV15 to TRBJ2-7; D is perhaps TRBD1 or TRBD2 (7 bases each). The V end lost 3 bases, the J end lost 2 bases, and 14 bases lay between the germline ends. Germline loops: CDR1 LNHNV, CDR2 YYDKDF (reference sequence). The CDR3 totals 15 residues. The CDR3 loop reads CATSSPAGTAYEQYF. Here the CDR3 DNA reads TGTGCCACCAGCAGTCCAGCGGGGACAGCCTACGAGCAGTACTTC.

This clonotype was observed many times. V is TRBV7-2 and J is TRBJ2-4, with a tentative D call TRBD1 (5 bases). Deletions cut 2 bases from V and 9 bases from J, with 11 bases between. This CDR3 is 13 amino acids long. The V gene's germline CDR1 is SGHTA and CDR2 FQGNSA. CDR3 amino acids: CASSLLGVPIQYF. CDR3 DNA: TGTGCCAGCAGCTTATTAGGGGTCCCCATTCAGTACTTC. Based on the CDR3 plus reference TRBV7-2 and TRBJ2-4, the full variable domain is GAGVSQSPSNKVTEKGKDVELRCDPISGHTALYWYRQSLGQGLEFLIYFQGNSAPDKSGLPSDRFSAERTGGSVSTLTIQRTQQEDSAVYLCASSLLGVPIQYFGAGTRLSVL.

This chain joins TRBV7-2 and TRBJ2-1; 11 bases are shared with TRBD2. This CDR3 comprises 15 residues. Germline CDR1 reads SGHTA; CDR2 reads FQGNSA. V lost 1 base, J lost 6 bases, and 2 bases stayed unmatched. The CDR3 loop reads CASSLELAGVNEQFF. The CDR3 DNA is TGTGCCAGCAGCTTAGAACTAGCGGGAGTCAATGAGCAGTTCTTC.

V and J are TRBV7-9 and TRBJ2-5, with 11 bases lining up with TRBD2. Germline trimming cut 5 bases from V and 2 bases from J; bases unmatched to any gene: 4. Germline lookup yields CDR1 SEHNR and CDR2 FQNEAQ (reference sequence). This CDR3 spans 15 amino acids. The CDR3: CASSTLAGGQETQYF. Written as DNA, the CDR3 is TGTGCCAGCAGCACCCTAGCGGGAGGACAAGAGACCCAGTACTTC.

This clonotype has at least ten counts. The CDR3 here is CASSLDLLAGRAKETQYF. The CDR3, as DNA: TGTGCCAGCAGCTTAGATCTGTTAGCGGGAAGGGCCAAGGAGACCCAGTACTTC. V usage is TRBV11-2 and J usage is TRBJ2-5; 8 bases are a match to TRBD2. Germline-derived CDR1 and CDR2 are SGHAT and FQNNGV. CDR3 length: 18 residues. V gave up 0 bases and J gave up 5 bases; unmatched junction bases: 14.

The CDR3 DNA is TGTGCCAGCAGCTTGGGCGTACAGACCGAGCAGTACTTC. It translates to CASSLGVQTEQYF. The chain carries TRBV7-9 and TRBJ2-7; unclear D gene. V lost 3 bases to trimming and J lost 6 bases, with 12 bases between them. The length of the CDR3 is 13 residues. Germline V gene sequence: CDR1 SEHNR, CDR2 FQNEAQ (reference sequence).

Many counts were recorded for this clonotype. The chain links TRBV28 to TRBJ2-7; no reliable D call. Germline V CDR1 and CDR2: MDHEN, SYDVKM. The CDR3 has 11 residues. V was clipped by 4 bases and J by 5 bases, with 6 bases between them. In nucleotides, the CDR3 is TGTGCCAGCAGTTCAGGTGACGAGCAGTACTTC. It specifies CASSSGDEQYF.

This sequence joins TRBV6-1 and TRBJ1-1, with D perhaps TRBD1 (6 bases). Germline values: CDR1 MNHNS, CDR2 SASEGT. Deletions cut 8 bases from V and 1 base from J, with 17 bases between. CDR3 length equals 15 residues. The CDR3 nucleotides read TGTGCCAGCGACCAGGGGACCGATGGGAACACTGAAGCTTTCTTT. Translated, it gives CASDQGTDGNTEAFF.

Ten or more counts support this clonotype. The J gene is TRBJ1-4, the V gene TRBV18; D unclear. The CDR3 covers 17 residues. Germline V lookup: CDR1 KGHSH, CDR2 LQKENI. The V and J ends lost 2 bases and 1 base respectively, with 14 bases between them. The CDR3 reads CASSPGQLRLTNEKLFF. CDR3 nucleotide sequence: TGTGCCAGCTCACCAGGGCAGCTCCGCTTAACTAATGAAAAACTGTTTTTT.

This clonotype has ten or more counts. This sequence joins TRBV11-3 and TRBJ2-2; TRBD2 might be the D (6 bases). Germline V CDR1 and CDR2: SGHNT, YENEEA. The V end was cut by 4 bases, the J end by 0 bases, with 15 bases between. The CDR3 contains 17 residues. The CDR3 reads CASSYPETSANTGELFF. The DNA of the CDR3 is TGTGCCAGCAGCTACCCAGAGACTAGTGCGAACACCGGGGAGCTGTTTTTT.

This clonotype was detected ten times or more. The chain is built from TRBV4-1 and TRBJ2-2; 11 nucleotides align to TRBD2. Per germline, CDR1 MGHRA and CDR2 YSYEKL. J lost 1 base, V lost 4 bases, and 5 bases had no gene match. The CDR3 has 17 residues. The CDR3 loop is CASSPKGTSGNTGELFF. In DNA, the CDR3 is TGCGCCAGCAGCCCGAAAGGGACTAGCGGGAACACCGGGGAGCTGTTTTTT.

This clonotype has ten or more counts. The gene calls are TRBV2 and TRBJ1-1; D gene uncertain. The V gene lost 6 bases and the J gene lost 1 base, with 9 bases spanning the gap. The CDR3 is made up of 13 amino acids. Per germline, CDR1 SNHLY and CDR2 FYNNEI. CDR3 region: CASRVQQNTEAFF. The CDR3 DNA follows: TGTGCCAGCAGGGTACAGCAGAACACTGAAGCTTTCTTT.

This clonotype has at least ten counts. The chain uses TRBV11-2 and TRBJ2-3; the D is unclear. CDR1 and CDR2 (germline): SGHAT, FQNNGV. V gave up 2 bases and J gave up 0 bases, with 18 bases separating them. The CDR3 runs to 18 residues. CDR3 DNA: TGTGCCAGCAGCTTATTCCTTAGCCGTGCGGAAAGCACAGATACGCAGTATTTT. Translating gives CASSLFLSRAESTDTQYF.

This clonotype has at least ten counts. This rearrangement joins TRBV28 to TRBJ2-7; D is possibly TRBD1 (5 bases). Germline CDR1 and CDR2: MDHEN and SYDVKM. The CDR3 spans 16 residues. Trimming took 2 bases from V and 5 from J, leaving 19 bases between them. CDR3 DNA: TGTGCCAGCAGTTTAATCGTCCAGGGCTCTCAGGACGAGCAGTACTTC. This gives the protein CASSLIVQGSQDEQYF.

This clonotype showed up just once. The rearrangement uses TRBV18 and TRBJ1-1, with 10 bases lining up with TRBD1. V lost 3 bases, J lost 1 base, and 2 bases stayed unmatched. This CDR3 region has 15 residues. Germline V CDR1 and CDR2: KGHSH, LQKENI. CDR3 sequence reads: CASSPTGGANTEAFF. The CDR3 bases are TGTGCCAGCTCACCGACAGGGGGCGCGAACACTGAAGCTTTCTTT.

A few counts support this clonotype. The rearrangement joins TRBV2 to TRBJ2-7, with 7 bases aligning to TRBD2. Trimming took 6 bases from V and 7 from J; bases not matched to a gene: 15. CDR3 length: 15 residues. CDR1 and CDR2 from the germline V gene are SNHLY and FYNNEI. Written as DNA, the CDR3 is TGTGCCAGCAGCCTTTCTCGACTAGCTTCGCGGGAGCAGTACTTC. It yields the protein CASSLSRLASREQYF. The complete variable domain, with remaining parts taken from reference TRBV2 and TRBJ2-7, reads EPEVTQTPSHQVTQMGQEVILRCVPISNHLYFYWYRQILGQKVEFLVSFYNNEISEKSEIFDDQFSVERPDGSNFTLKIRSTKLEDSAMYFCASSLSRLASREQYFGPGTRLTVT.

The CDR3 loop is CAISEFSMNTEAFF. The CDR3 nucleotides are TGTGCCATCAGTGAATTCAGTATGAACACTGAAGCTTTCTTT. The chain has TRBV10-3 and TRBJ1-1, with no clear D. The germline gives CDR1 ENHRY, CDR2 SYGVKD. Trimming left V 3 bases short and J 0 bases short, with 8 bases between. The CDR3 runs 14 residues.

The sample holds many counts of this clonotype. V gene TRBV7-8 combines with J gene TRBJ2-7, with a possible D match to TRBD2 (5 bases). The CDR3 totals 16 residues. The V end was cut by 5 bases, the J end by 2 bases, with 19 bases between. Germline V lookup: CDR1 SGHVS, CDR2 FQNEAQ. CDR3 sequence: CASSPVGLAGTYEQYF. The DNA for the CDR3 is TGTGCCAGCAGCCCCGTCGGGCTAGCAGGAACCTACGAGCAGTACTTC.

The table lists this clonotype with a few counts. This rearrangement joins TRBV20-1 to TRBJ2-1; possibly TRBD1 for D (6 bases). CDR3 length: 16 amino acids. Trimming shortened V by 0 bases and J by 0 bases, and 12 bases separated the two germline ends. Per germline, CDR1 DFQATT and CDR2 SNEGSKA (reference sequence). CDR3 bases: TGCAGTGCTAGAGATCTATCGGACAGCTCCTACAATGAGCAGTTCTTC. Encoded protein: CSARDLSDSSYNEQFF.

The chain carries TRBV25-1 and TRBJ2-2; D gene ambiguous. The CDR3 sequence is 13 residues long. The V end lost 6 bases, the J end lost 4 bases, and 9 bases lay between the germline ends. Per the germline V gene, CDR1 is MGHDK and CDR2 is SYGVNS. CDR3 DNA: TGTGCCAGCAGACGACTGGTCACCGGGGAGCTGTTTTTT. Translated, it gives CASRRLVTGELFF.

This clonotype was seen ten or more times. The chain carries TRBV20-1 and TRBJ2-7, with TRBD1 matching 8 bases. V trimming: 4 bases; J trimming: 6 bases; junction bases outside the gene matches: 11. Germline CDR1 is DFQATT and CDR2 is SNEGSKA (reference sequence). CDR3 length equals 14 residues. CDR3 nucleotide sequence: TGCAGTGCTACTGGACAGGGAAAAATAATCGAGCAGTACTTC. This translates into CSATGQGKIIEQYF.

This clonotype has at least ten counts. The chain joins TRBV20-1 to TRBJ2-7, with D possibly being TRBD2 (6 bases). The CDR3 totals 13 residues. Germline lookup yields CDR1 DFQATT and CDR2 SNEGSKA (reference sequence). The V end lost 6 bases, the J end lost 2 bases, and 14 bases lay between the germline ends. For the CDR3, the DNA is TGCAGTGCCACTAGCTTGGGCCCCTACGAGCAGTACTTC. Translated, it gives CSATSLGPYEQYF.

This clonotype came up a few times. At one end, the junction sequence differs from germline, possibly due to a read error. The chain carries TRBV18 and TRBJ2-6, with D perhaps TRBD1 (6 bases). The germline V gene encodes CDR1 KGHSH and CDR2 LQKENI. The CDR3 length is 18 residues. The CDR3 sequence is CASSPRRQGSSGANVLTF. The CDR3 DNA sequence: TGTGCCAGCTCCCCACGGAGGCAGGGGAGCTCTGGGGCCAACGTCCTGACTTTC.

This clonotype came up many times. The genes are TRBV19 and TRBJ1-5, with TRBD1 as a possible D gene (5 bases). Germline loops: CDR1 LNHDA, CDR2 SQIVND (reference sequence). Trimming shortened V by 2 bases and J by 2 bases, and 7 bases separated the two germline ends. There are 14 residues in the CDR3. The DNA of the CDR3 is TGTGCCAGTAGTATACAGGGAGGCAATCAGCCCCAGCATTTT. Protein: CASSIQGGNQPQHF.

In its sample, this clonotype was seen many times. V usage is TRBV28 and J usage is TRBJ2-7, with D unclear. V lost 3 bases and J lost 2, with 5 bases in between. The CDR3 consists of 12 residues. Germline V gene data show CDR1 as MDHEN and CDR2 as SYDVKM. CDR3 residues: CASSFTAYEQYF. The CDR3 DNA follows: TGTGCCAGCAGTTTTACCGCCTACGAGCAGTACTTC.

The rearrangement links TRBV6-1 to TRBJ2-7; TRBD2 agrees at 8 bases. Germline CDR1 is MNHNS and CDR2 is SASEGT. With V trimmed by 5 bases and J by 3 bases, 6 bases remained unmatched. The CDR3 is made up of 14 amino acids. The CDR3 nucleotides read TGTGCCAGCAGTCCGAGCGGGAGTGTCTACGAGCAGTACTTC. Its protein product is CASSPSGSVYEQYF.